This TCR beta chain was identified in a study of blood T cell repertoires in COVID-19. This CDR3 spans 14 amino acids. From germline, CDR1 is WSHSY and CDR2 SAAADI. With V trimmed by 6 bases and J by 9 bases, 7 bases remained unmatched. Some clones are missing from TCRdb's copy, which holds only in-frame ones; the method was immunoSEQ multiplex PCR. Here the sample spans approximately 72,000 clones, around nine tenths being singletons. The TCR was taken from a man aged 55 to 70 with acute or convalescent COVID-19. The chain uses TRBV10-2 and TRBJ2-1, with 11 bases aligning to TRBD2. What was sequenced was peripheral blood. DNA for the CDR3: TGCGCCAGCAGCCGTGGGACTAGCGGTAGTGAGCAGTTCTTC. Residues: CASSRGTSGSEQFF.